This T cell receptor beta chain was documented in a study of cytomegalovirus exposure and HLA in healthy donors. Germline trimming cut 6 bases from V and 0 bases from J; bases unmatched to any gene: 8. This CDR3 has 16 amino acids. Germline V gene sequence: CDR1 SGHAT, CDR2 FQNNGV. Some clones are missing from TCRdb's copy, which holds only in-frame ones; the method was immunoSEQ multiplex PCR. The table has about 64,000 clones, around 92% seen once; the top ten hold about 1.2%. The TCR originated in a woman between 18 and 29 years old in good health and CMV-seronegative. Sequencing input: PBMCs. The rearrangement links TRBV11-2 to TRBJ2-7; TRBD2 matches at 10 bases. This CDR3 reads CASSNSGGSSSYEQYF. For the CDR3, the DNA is TGTGCCAGCAGTAATAGCGGGGGGTCAAGCTCCTACGAGCAGTACTTC.